A single sample gave rise to the 17 T cell receptor beta chains below, sequenced in a study of response to subunit inactivated influenza vaccine. TCRdb recomputed calls from the RT-PCR reads with MiXCR, one row per CDR3 protein. Of approximately 530,000 distinct CDR3 sequences in the sample, roughly 13% were seen once. The sequenced sample was PBMCs from blood, obtained 45 days after vaccination. The receptors were gathered from a man aged 45-65 years who received an inactivated influenza vaccine.

The V call is TRBV29-1, the J call TRBJ1-6; D is unresolved. CDR1 SQVTM and CDR2 ANQGSEA come from the germline V gene. V lost 4 bases and J lost 10, with 14 bases in between. This CDR3 is built from 13 residues. The CDR3 is CSVAAGLGSPLHF. CDR3 DNA sequence: TGCAGCGTTGCTGCGGGGTTGGGGTCACCCCTCCACTTT.

This clonotype has only a few counts. The chain combines TRBV5-6 with TRBJ2-1; the match to TRBD1 covers 8 bases. This CDR3 spans 15 amino acids. V shed 4 bases and J 2 bases; nucleotides not matched to a gene: 5. Germline CDR1 reads SGHDT; CDR2 reads YYEEEE. In DNA form, the CDR3 reads TGTGCCAGCAGCATAGGGACAGGAGCCTACAATGAGCAGTTCTTC. It codes for CASSIGTGAYNEQFF.

The rearrangement links TRBV20-1 to TRBJ2-4; D unresolved. Trimming removed 6 bases at V and 0 bases at J, with 6 bases between. Germline V lookup: CDR1 DFQATT, CDR2 SNEGSKA (reference sequence). The CDR3 is 12 residues long. CDR3 coding DNA: TGCAGTGCCGACCTAGCCAAAAACATTCAGTACTTC. Translation gives CSADLAKNIQYF.

Only a few counts were recorded for this clonotype. This chain joins TRBV2 and TRBJ1-1; possibly TRBD1 for D (5 bases). V lost 6 bases, J lost 5 bases, and 16 bases lay in between. The CDR3 loop spans 14 amino acids. Germline CDR1 is SNHLY and CDR2 is FYNNEI. The CDR3: CASRETARLTEAFF. The CDR3 coding sequence is TGTGCCAGCAGGGAGACAGCCCGGTTGACTGAAGCTTTCTTT.

This chain uses TRBV12-3 or TRBV12-4 with TRBJ2-5, with D perhaps being TRBD1 or TRBD2 (5 bases each). Trimming took off 6 bases at V and 5 bases at J, with 13 bases between the two ends. This CDR3 has 13 amino acids. DNA of the CDR3: TGTGCCAGCAGACTCAAGGGGACGGAGACCCAGTACTTC. This sequence encodes CASRLKGTETQYF.

J is TRBJ2-7 and V is TRBV28; 13 bases are a match to TRBD2. The CDR3 totals 17 residues. The germline V gene encodes CDR1 MDHEN and CDR2 SYDVKM. After removal of 6 bases from V and 5 bases from J, the junction contained 13 bases not matched to a gene. The CDR3 DNA reads as TGTGCCAGCAGGCGGACAACTAGCGGGAGGGCTAGGGACGAGCAGTACTTC. It codes for CASRRTTSGRARDEQYF.

The table lists this clonotype with a few counts. The CDR3 DNA reads as TGTGCCATCAGTGAGTCAGGGACAGGGACCCCCGGCGAGCAGTACTTC. It translates to CAISESGTGTPGEQYF. The V gene is TRBV10-3, the J gene TRBJ2-7; 9 bases line up with TRBD1. CDR3 length: 16 amino acids. Unmatched junction bases numbered 9, after V lost 0 bases and J lost 6 bases. Germline CDR1 is ENHRY and CDR2 is SYGVKD.

The chain joins TRBV11-2 to TRBJ2-4; 8 bases are a match to TRBD1. Germline CDR1 is SGHAT and CDR2 is FQNNGV. The V and J ends lost 0 bases and 1 base, in that order; junction bases with no gene match: 5. The CDR3 contains 17 residues. CDR3 amino acids: CASSLEAGGAAKNIQYF. The CDR3 DNA reads TGTGCCAGCAGCTTAGAAGCAGGGGGCGCGGCCAAAAACATTCAGTACTTC.

This clonotype was counted between two and nine times. V usage is TRBV3-1 and J usage is TRBJ1-5; the D is unclear. Trimming removed 0 bases at V and 4 bases at J, with 4 bases between. This CDR3 has 13 residues. From germline, CDR1 is LGHDT and CDR2 YNNKEL (reference sequence). The CDR3 sequence is CASSQDLNQPQHF. The CDR3 DNA follows: TGTGCCAGCAGCCAAGATCTTAATCAGCCCCAGCATTTT.

To note about this clonotype: One base away lies a much larger clone, so this may be a sequencing read error. This sequence joins TRBV5-1 and TRBJ1-6, with TRBD1 identical over 10 bases. The length of the CDR3 is 15 residues. The germline CDR1 and CDR2 sequences are SGHRS and YFSETQ. In DNA form, the CDR3 reads TGCGCCAGCAGCCTAAAAGGACAGGGGGGCTCACCCTTCCACTTT. Protein: CASSLKGQGGSPFHF.

V gene TRBV11-2 combines with J gene TRBJ2-7; a possible D gene is TRBD1 (6 bases). This CDR3 has 15 residues. V was cut by 5 bases and J by 0 bases, with 14 bases left in between. Germline CDR1 and CDR2: SGHAT and FQNNGV. In DNA form, the CDR3 reads TGTGCCAGCAGCCCGGACAGAATTAGCTCCTACGAGCAGTACTTC. Translating gives CASSPDRISSYEQYF.

This chain uses TRBV9 with TRBJ2-2; D not certain. The CDR3 spans 15 residues. Germline values: CDR1 SGDLS, CDR2 YYNGEE. The V end was cut by 0 bases, the J end by 4 bases, with 10 bases between. CDR3 coding DNA: TGTGCCAGCAGCGTAGATGGTCTGCGCACCGGGGAGCTGTTTTTT. Its protein product is CASSVDGLRTGELFF.

The chain joins TRBV7-6 to TRBJ2-7; D is ambiguous. Germline V gives CDR1 SGHVS, CDR2 FNYEAQ. The CDR3 spans 15 residues. V shed 2 bases and J shed 2 bases, with 13 bases lying between them. The CDR3 coding sequence is TGTGCCAGCAGCTTAATTGACGAGATTACCTACGAGCAGTACTTC. Translated, it gives CASSLIDEITYEQYF.

Only a few counts were recorded for this clonotype. The chain recombines TRBV4-2 with TRBJ2-3; TRBD2 is a possible D gene (5 bases). This CDR3 has 15 residues. Trimming cost V 0 bases and J 3 bases, with 10 bases left between them. Germline values: CDR1 LGHNA, CDR2 YNFKEQ. The CDR3 DNA is TGTGCCAGCAGCCAAGATCGGACTGAAACAGATACGCAGTATTTT. This translates into CASSQDRTETDTQYF.

Many counts were recorded for this clonotype. This chain uses TRBV5-1 with TRBJ2-1; D call uncertain. Germline values: CDR1 SGHRS, CDR2 YFSETQ. The CDR3 totals 13 residues. V was pared by 0 bases and J by 9 bases, with 10 bases between. CDR3 in amino acids: CASSLEVVSEQFF. In DNA form, the CDR3 reads TGCGCCAGCAGCTTGGAAGTAGTCTCTGAGCAGTTCTTC. The full variable domain, completed using reference TRBV5-1 and TRBJ2-1, is KAGVTQTPRYLIKTRGQQVTLSCSPISGHRSVSWYQQTPGQGLQFLFEYFSETQRNKGNFPGRFSGRQFSNSRSEMNVSTLELGDSALYLCASSLEVVSEQFFGPGTRLTVL.

This clonotype appeared a few times. The chain joins TRBV5-1 to TRBJ2-7, with D perhaps matching TRBD2 (6 bases). The germline CDR1 and CDR2 sequences are SGHRS and YFSETQ. The V gene lost 0 bases and the J gene lost 0 bases, with 7 bases spanning the gap. CDR3 length: 14 residues. The CDR3 region has the DNA TGCGCCAGCAGCTTGGATAGCGGCTCCTACGAGCAGTACTTC. This gives the protein CASSLDSGSYEQYF.

The V and J genes are TRBV4-2 and TRBJ1-2; the D gene is possibly TRBD1 (5 bases). Trimming took 2 bases from V and 8 from J, leaving 24 bases between them. Germline values: CDR1 LGHNA, CDR2 YNFKEQ. The CDR3 contains 17 residues. The CDR3 here is CASSQILRTGTSVGYTF. CDR3 nucleotide sequence: TGTGCCAGCAGCCAAATTCTTCGGACCGGGACCTCTGTAGGCTACACCTTC.